The 25 T cell receptor beta chains in this list originate from one sample, sequenced in a study of blood T cell repertoires in COVID-19. The method was immunoSEQ multiplex PCR; TCRdb's version includes in-frame clones alone and lacks a portion of them. The profile shows more than 200,000 clones, less than 90% of them singletons. The sequencing sample was made of peripheral blood. The receptors stem from a woman at least 80 years old with COVID-19, enrolled during active disease.

J is TRBJ1-2 and V is TRBV14; D is possibly TRBD1 (6 bases). The V and J ends lost 0 bases and 4 bases respectively, with 15 bases between them. CDR1 and CDR2 from the germline V gene are SGHDN and FVKESK. This CDR3 spans 16 amino acids. CDR3 nucleotides: TGTGCCAGCAGCCAAGATCGGGGAGGGGGTACCTATGGCTACACCTTC. Encoded protein: CASSQDRGGGTYGYTF.

The chain carries TRBV12-3 or TRBV12-4 and TRBJ1-1; possibly TRBD1 for D (5 bases). Between the trimmed V and J ends, which lost 6 bases and 5 bases, there was a span of 13 bases. The CDR3 has 13 residues. For the CDR3, the DNA is TGTGCCAGCAGCCAAACAGGAAGGACTGAAGCTTTCTTT. This translates into CASSQTGRTEAFF.

This chain uses TRBV5-1 with TRBJ1-1, with 7 bases fitting TRBD1. CDR3 length equals 17 residues. Germline V gives CDR1 SGHRS, CDR2 YFSETQ. V shed 3 bases and J 0 bases; nucleotides not matched to a gene: 11. The CDR3 protein is CASSSQGVGRMNTEAFF. CDR3 nucleotide sequence: TGCGCCAGCAGCTCCCAGGGGGTGGGAAGAATGAACACTGAAGCTTTCTTT.

The chain is built from TRBV7-9 and TRBJ2-3; D may be TRBD1 (6 bases). The CDR3 is 14 amino acids. Per germline, CDR1 SEHNR and CDR2 FQNEAQ (reference sequence). V gave up 5 bases and J gave up 0 bases, with 9 bases separating them. In DNA form, the CDR3 reads TGTGCCAGCAGCGTACAGGGCAGCACAGATACGCAGTATTTT. This gives the protein CASSVQGSTDTQYF.

This rearrangement joins TRBV18 to TRBJ2-3, with a tentative D call TRBD1 (8 bases). Deletions cut 2 bases from V and 4 bases from J, with 16 bases between. Germline loops: CDR1 KGHSH, CDR2 LQKENI. The CDR3 sequence is 16 residues long. The DNA of the CDR3 is TGTGCCAGCTCACCAACAGGGGGACTAAGATCAGATACGCAGTATTTT. Protein: CASSPTGGLRSDTQYF. The full variable domain, completed using reference TRBV18 and TRBJ2-3, is NAGVMQNPRHLVRRRGQEARLRCSPMKGHSHVYWYRQLPEEGLKFMVYLQKENIIDESGMPKERFSAEFPKEGPSILRIQQVVRGDSAAYFCASSPTGGLRSDTQYFGPGTRLTVL.

The rearrangement uses TRBV3-1 (or the pseudogene TRBV3-2) and TRBJ1-2; D remains ambiguous. Germline V lookup: CDR1 LGHDT, CDR2 YNNKEL (reference sequence). The CDR3 is made up of 15 amino acids. With 0 bases removed from V and 2 bases from J, the gap between germline ends came to 10 bases. The CDR3 DNA follows: TGTGCCAGCAGCCAAGATTTCACAATCAACTATGGCTACACCTTC. It encodes CASSQDFTINYGYTF.

The chain combines TRBV15 with TRBJ2-5, with 8 bases matching TRBD1. Looked up from germline, CDR1 is LNHNV and CDR2 is YYDKDF (reference sequence). The CDR3 is 15 amino acids. V was clipped by 0 bases and J by 7 bases; unmatched bases: 7. CDR3 nucleotide sequence: TGTGCCACCAGCAGAGATCTGTTTCAGGGGGCGACCCAGTACTTC. Protein: CATSRDLFQGATQYF.

The V gene is TRBV5-4, the J gene TRBJ2-5; 10 bases match TRBD2. The junction had 7 bases not matched to a gene; V was cut back by 0 bases and J by 5 bases. CDR1 SGHNT and CDR2 YYREEE come from the germline V gene (reference sequence). The CDR3 contains 16 residues. The CDR3 reads CASSLGAGGLGETQYF. DNA of the CDR3: TGTGCCAGCAGCTTGGGAGCGGGGGGGCTGGGGGAGACCCAGTACTTC.

The chain couples TRBV7-9 to TRBJ2-1, with TRBD2 as a possible D gene (6 bases). The CDR3 extends over 17 amino acids. V lost 5 bases to trimming and J lost 4 bases, with 21 bases between them. Germline CDR1 and CDR2: SEHNR and FQNEAQ (reference sequence). CDR3 sequence: CASSPGTQRAGYNEQFF. The DNA for the CDR3 is TGTGCCAGCAGCCCCGGGACTCAGCGGGCGGGGTACAATGAGCAGTTCTTC.

This chain joins TRBV6-5 and TRBJ2-3; TRBD2 matches 11 bases. After removal of 6 bases from V and 5 bases from J, the junction contained 7 bases not matched to a gene. Germline values: CDR1 MNHEY, CDR2 SVGAGI. CDR3 size: 15 residues. CDR3 region: CASRIAGGTGDTQYF. CDR3 sequence (DNA): TGTGCCAGCAGGATAGCGGGGGGGACAGGAGATACGCAGTATTTT.

V and J are TRBV15 and TRBJ1-4; a weak D match, TRBD1 (6 bases). With 6 bases removed from V and 5 bases from J, the gap between germline ends came to 13 bases. There are 14 residues in the CDR3. The V gene's germline CDR1 is LNHNV and CDR2 YYDKDF (reference sequence). The CDR3 loop is CATRTGGGNEKLFF. The CDR3 nucleotides are TGTGCCACCAGAACGGGCGGGGGCAATGAAAAACTGTTTTTT.

This rearrangement joins TRBV11-2 to TRBJ1-6, with a tentative D call TRBD1 (6 bases). The CDR3 contains 15 residues. Germline-derived CDR1 and CDR2 are SGHAT and FQNNGV. Trimming removed 1 base from V and 3 bases from J, with 7 bases in between. The DNA for the CDR3 is TGTGCCAGCAGCTTAGTACAGGGCTATAATTCACCCCTCCACTTT. Its protein is CASSLVQGYNSPLHF.

This sequence joins TRBV6-5 and TRBJ2-3; no definite D call. Germline assignment: CDR1 MNHEY and CDR2 SVGAGI. V dropped 7 bases and J dropped 5 bases, with 10 bases sitting between them. The CDR3 has 12 amino acids. The CDR3: CASTRLLDTQYF. CDR3 in DNA: TGTGCCAGCACTCGACTGTTAGATACGCAGTATTTT.

This chain joins TRBV6-2 or TRBV6-3 and TRBJ1-1; TRBD1 matches 9 bases. Germline CDR1 MNHEY, CDR2 SVGEGT. This CDR3 region has 16 residues. The J segment lost 5 bases and the V segment lost 2 bases, leaving 9 bases of the junction unmatched. This chain's CDR3 is CASSYGDRGKGTEAFF. The CDR3 DNA sequence: TGTGCCAGCAGTTACGGAGACAGGGGGAAGGGTACTGAAGCTTTCTTT.

The rearrangement links TRBV19 to TRBJ2-1; 8 bases map to TRBD2. This CDR3 is 15 amino acids long. Trimming at V came to 1 base and at J to 6 bases, leaving 5 bases not matched to a gene. Germline assignment: CDR1 LNHDA and CDR2 SQIVND (reference sequence). The CDR3 loop is CASSIGASGLNEQFF. The CDR3 DNA follows: TGTGCCAGTAGTATAGGCGCTAGCGGGCTCAATGAGCAGTTCTTC.

The chain recombines TRBV29-1 with TRBJ1-2; the D gene is possibly TRBD1 (5 bases). Trimming cost V 2 bases and J 7 bases, with 8 bases left between them. CDR3 length: 11 amino acids. CDR1 SQVTM and CDR2 ANQGSEA come from the germline V gene. CDR3 loop: CSVEQGAGYTF. CDR3 nucleotide sequence: TGCAGCGTTGAACAGGGTGCTGGCTACACCTTC.

The chain uses TRBV28 and TRBJ2-7; 10 bases fit TRBD1. CDR1 is MDHEN and CDR2 is SYDVKM in the germline V gene. The CDR3 has 14 residues. After removal of 6 bases from V and 2 bases from J, the junction contained 4 bases not matched to a gene. DNA for the CDR3: TGTGCCAGCAGGACAGGGGGCGATACCTACGAGCAGTACTTC. Amino acid sequence: CASRTGGDTYEQYF.

The chain is built from TRBV9 and TRBJ2-4; D is possibly TRBD2 (7 bases). V was clipped by 0 bases and J by 5 bases, with 9 bases between them. The CDR3 has 14 residues. The germline V gene has CDR1 SGDLS and CDR2 YYNGEE. CDR3: CASSVGGGENIQYF. CDR3 in DNA: TGTGCCAGCAGCGTAGGCGGGGGCGAAAACATTCAGTACTTC.

The gene calls are TRBV5-8 and TRBJ2-7, with TRBD1 identical over 8 bases. This CDR3 has 14 residues. Germline V gene sequence: CDR1 SGHTS, CDR2 YDEGEE. V gave up 4 bases and J gave up 3 bases; unmatched junction bases: 6. The CDR3 spells CASSALQGVYEQYF. CDR3 nucleotides: TGTGCCAGCAGCGCACTACAGGGGGTCTACGAGCAGTACTTC.

V gene TRBV19 combines with J gene TRBJ1-2; 9 nucleotides align to TRBD1. From germline, CDR1 is LNHDA and CDR2 SQIVND (reference sequence). V shed 5 bases, J shed 2 bases, and the junction held 6 bases outside the gene matches. The CDR3 covers 15 residues. In DNA form, the CDR3 reads TGTGCCAGTAGTGAACAGGGGGCGGGAAACTATGGCTACACCTTC. Encoded protein: CASSEQGAGNYGYTF.

This chain connects TRBV12-3 or TRBV12-4 to TRBJ2-7; TRBD2 matches 10 bases. This CDR3 comprises 13 residues. Losses at the gene ends were 7 bases for V and 7 bases for J; bases not matched to a gene: 7. The CDR3 nucleotides are TGTGCCAGCAAACCGGGACTAGCGTTAGAGCAGTACTTC. Encoded protein: CASKPGLALEQYF.

The rearrangement links TRBV5-8 to TRBJ1-1, with D possibly TRBD1 on 6 matching bases. Trimming took 4 bases from V and 1 from J, leaving 11 bases between them. This CDR3 has 14 residues. CDR1 SGHTS and CDR2 YDEGEE come from the germline V gene. The CDR3 sequence: CASSRGTQNTEAFF. The CDR3 bases are TGTGCCAGCAGCCGAGGGACACAGAACACTGAAGCTTTCTTT.

The rearrangement uses TRBV20-1 and TRBJ1-1; D is undetermined. V dropped 3 bases and J dropped 1 base, with 15 bases sitting between them. The CDR3 extends over 15 amino acids. The germline V gene has CDR1 DFQATT and CDR2 SNEGSKA (reference sequence). DNA for the CDR3: TGCAGTGCTAGTGTATTGGGGAGGGAGAACACTGAAGCTTTCTTT. This codes for CSASVLGRENTEAFF.

This clone came up a few times. V gene TRBV7-6 combines with J gene TRBJ2-1; 12 bases map to TRBD2. V was pared by 2 bases and J by 9 bases, with 8 bases of the junction left unmatched. Germline CDR1 reads SGHVS; CDR2 reads FNYEAQ. This CDR3 has 16 amino acids. As DNA, the CDR3 is TGTGCCAGCAGCTTACCTGCTAGCGGGGGGGCCGGTGAGCAGTTCTTC. Protein product: CASSLPASGGAGEQFF. Complete variable domain (other parts from reference TRBV7-6 and TRBJ2-1): GAGVSQSPRYKVTKRGQDVALRCDPISGHVSLYWYRQALGQGPEFLTYFNYEAQQDKSGLPNDRFSAERPEGSISTLTIQRTEQRDSAMYRCASSLPASGGAGEQFFGPGTRLTVL.

The chain is built from TRBV7-2 and TRBJ2-7; D is possibly TRBD1 (5 bases). This CDR3 region has 16 residues. V was pared by 1 base and J by 6 bases, with 19 bases between. CDR1 and CDR2 (germline): SGHTA, FQGNSA. The CDR3 loop reads CASSLVSGLQASEQYF. CDR3 DNA sequence: TGTGCCAGCAGCTTAGTGTCGGGCTTACAGGCGAGCGAGCAGTACTTC.